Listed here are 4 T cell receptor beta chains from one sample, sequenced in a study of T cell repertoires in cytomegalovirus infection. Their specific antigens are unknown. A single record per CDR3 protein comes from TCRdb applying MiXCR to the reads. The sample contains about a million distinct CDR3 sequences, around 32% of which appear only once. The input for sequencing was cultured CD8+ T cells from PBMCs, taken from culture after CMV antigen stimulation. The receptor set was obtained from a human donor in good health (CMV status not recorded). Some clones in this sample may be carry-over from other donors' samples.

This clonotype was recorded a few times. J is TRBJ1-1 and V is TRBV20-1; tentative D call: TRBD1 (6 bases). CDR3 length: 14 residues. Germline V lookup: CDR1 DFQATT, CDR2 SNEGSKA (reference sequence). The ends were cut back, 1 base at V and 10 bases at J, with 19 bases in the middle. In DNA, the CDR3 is TGCAGTGCTAGAGGTTATCAGGGGCGCGGTGGAGCTTTCTTT. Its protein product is CSARGYQGRGGAFF.

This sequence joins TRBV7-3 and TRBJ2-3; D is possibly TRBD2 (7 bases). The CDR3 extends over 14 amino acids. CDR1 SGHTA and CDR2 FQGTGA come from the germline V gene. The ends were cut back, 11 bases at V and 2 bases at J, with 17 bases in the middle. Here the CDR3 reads CALRGGGLTDTQYF. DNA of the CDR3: TGTGCCCTCCGAGGCGGGGGCCTCACAGATACGCAGTATTTT.

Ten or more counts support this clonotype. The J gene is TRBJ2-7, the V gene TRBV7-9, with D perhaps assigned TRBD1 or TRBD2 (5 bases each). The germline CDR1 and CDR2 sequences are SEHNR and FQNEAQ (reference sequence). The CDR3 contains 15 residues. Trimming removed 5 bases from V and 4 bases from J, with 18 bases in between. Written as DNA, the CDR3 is TGTGCCAGCAGCCACCCCGGGACCTCCCATTACGAGCAGTACTTC. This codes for CASSHPGTSHYEQYF.

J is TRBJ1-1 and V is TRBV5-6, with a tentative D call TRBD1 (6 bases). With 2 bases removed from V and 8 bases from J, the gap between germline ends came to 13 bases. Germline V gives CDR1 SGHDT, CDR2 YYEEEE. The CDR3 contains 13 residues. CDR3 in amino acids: CASSLAGVLEAFF. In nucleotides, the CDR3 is TGTGCCAGCAGCTTAGCAGGGGTATTGGAAGCTTTCTTT.